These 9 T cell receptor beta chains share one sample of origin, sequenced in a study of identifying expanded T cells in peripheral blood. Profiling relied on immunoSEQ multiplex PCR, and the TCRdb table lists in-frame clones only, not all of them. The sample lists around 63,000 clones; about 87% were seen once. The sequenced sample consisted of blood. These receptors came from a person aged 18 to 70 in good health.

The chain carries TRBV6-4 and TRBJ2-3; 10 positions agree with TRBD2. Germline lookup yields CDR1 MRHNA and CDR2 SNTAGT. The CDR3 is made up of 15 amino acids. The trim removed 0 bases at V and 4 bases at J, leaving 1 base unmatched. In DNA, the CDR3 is TGTGCCAGCAGTGACTCTAGCGGGGGGCCAGATACGCAGTATTTT. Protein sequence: CASSDSSGGPDTQYF.

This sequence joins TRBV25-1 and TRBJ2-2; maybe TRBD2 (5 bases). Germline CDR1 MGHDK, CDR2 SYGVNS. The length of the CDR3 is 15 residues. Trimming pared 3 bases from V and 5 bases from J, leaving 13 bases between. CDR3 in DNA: TGTGCCAGCAGTGAGCCGGACTCTACTACCGGGGAGCTGTTTTTT. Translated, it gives CASSEPDSTTGELFF.

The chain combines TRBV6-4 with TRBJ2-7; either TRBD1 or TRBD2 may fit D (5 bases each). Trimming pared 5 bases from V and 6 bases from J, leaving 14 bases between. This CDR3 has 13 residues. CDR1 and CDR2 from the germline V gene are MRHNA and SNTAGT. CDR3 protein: CASSRGPGLEQYF. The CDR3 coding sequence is TGTGCCAGCAGTCGGGGACCAGGGCTCGAGCAGTACTTC.

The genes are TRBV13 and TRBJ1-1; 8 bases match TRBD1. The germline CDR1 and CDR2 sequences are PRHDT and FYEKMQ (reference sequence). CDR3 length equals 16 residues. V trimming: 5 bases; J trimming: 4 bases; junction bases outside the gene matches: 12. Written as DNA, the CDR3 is TGTGCCAGCAGCAACGGACAGGGTTTAAAGAGCACTGAAGCTTTCTTT. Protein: CASSNGQGLKSTEAFF.

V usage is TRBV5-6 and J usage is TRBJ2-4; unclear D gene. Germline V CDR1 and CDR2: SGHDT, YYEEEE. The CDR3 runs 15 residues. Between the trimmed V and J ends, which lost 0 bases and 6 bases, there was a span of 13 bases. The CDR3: CASSLVSARPNIQYF. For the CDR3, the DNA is TGTGCCAGCAGCTTGGTGTCAGCAAGACCAAACATTCAGTACTTC.

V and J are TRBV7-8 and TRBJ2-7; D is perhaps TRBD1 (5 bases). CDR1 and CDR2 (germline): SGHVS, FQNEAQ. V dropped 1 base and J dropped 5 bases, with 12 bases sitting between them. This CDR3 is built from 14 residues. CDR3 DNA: TGTGCCAGCAGCTTAGGGCAGGGTGGCGACGAGCAGTACTTC. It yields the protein CASSLGQGGDEQYF.

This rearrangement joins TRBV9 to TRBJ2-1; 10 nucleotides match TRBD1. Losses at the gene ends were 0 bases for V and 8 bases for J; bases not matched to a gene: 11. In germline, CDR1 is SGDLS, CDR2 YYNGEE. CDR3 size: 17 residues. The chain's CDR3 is CASSVGFAGQGGDEQFF. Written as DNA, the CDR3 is TGTGCCAGCAGCGTAGGTTTCGCTGGACAGGGGGGCGATGAGCAGTTCTTC.

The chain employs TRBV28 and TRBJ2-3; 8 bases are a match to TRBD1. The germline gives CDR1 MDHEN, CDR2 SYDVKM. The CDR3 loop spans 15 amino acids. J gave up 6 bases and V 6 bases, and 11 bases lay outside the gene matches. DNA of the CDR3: TGTGCCAGCAGCCGGGACCTTACAGGGGGGGATACGCAGTATTTT. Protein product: CASSRDLTGGDTQYF.

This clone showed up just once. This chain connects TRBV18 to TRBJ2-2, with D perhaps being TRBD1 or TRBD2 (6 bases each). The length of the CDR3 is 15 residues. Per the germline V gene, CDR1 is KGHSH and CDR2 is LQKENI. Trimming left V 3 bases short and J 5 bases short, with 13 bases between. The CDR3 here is CASSPAGAGTGELFF. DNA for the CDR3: TGTGCCAGCTCACCCGCAGGGGCGGGGACCGGGGAGCTGTTTTTT.